What follows are 9 T cell receptor beta chains derived from one specimen sequenced in a study of blood T cell repertoires in COVID-19. Measured with immunoSEQ multiplex PCR; TCRdb has only the in-frame clones, and not every one. The sample carries about 94,000 clones, around 83% recorded once. Specimen: peripheral blood. The receptors here all came from a woman aged 55-69 years in a cohort sampled during active or convalescent COVID-19.

The chain uses TRBV5-5 and TRBJ2-3; 7 bases agree with TRBD2. The length of the CDR3 is 15 residues. V trimming: 6 bases; J trimming: 0 bases; junction bases outside the gene matches: 7. Germline CDR1 is SGHKS and CDR2 is YYEKEE (reference sequence). The DNA of the CDR3 is TGTGCCAGCATCGTGGACGGGGGGAGCACAGATACGCAGTATTTT. It codes for CASIVDGGSTDTQYF.

The V call is TRBV19, the J call TRBJ1-1; D remains ambiguous. Germline assignment: CDR1 LNHDA and CDR2 SQIVND (reference sequence). The V and J ends lost 4 bases and 4 bases respectively, with 19 bases between them. CDR3 length: 16 residues. The CDR3 DNA reads TGTGCCAGTAGTACCGCTGCTTCGGTCCCGTCCACTGAAGCTTTCTTT. Its translation: CASSTAASVPSTEAFF.

This clone was observed a single time. This chain joins TRBV20-1 and TRBJ2-1, with D unclear. Germline V gives CDR1 DFQATT, CDR2 SNEGSKA (reference sequence). The CDR3 has 11 amino acids. Trimming removed 4 bases at V and 6 bases at J, with 7 bases between. CDR3 sequence reads: CSAIPSNEQFF. The CDR3 coding sequence is TGCAGTGCTATCCCGTCCAATGAGCAGTTCTTC.

J is TRBJ2-2 and V is TRBV2, with TRBD1 as a possible D gene (5 bases). The length of the CDR3 is 14 residues. The V gene's germline CDR1 is SNHLY and CDR2 FYNNEI. V lost 5 bases and J lost 3, with 10 bases in between. Here the CDR3 reads CASSPQGHTGELFF. CDR3 DNA sequence: TGTGCCAGCAGTCCTCAGGGCCACACCGGGGAGCTGTTTTTT.

This sequence joins TRBV11-2 and TRBJ2-5, with 13 bases fitting TRBD2. The CDR3 covers 15 residues. Germline V gene data show CDR1 as SGHAT and CDR2 as FQNNGV. J gave up 4 bases and V 1 base, and 0 bases lay outside the gene matches. CDR3 region: CASSLGTSGGETQYF. CDR3 coding DNA: TGTGCCAGCAGCTTAGGGACTAGCGGGGGAGAGACCCAGTACTTC.

The chain is built from TRBV7-2 and TRBJ1-1; possibly TRBD1 for D (6 bases). CDR1 and CDR2 (germline): SGHTA, FQGNSA. This CDR3 is built from 16 residues. The germline V and J ends were trimmed by 1 base and 5 bases, with 17 bases remaining between them. CDR3 DNA sequence: TGTGCCAGCAGCTTAGGGGTCAGGGGACGAGAGACTGAAGCTTTCTTT. This codes for CASSLGVRGRETEAFF.

The J gene is TRBJ2-1, the V gene TRBV7-9; tentatively, D is TRBD1 (6 bases). The V end was cut by 4 bases, the J end by 0 bases, with 13 bases between. Germline V gives CDR1 SEHNR, CDR2 FQNEAQ (reference sequence). This CDR3 contains 16 residues. CDR3 sequence (DNA): TGTGCCAGCAGCTCCCAGGGGCAAAGCTCCTACAATGAGCAGTTCTTC. Translation: CASSSQGQSSYNEQFF. Full variable domain (missing parts from reference TRBV7-9 and TRBJ2-1): DTGVSQNPRHKITKRGQNVTFRCDPISEHNRLYWYRQTLGQGPEFLTYFQNEAQLEKSRLLSDRFSAERPKGSFSTLEIQRTEQGDSAMYLCASSSQGQSSYNEQFFGPGTRLTVL.

The chain couples TRBV2 to TRBJ1-2, with D uncertain. The CDR3 length is 11 residues. Germline CDR1 and CDR2: SNHLY and FYNNEI. Trimming stripped 8 bases from V and 5 bases from J, with 9 bases between. This CDR3 is CASGRSYGYTF. Here the CDR3 DNA reads TGTGCCAGCGGGAGAAGTTATGGCTACACCTTC.

The V call is TRBV12-5, the J call TRBJ1-5, with TRBD1 as a possible D gene (5 bases). The CDR3 covers 14 residues. Deletions cut 11 bases from V and 0 bases from J, with 14 bases between. The V gene's germline CDR1 is LGHNT and CDR2 FRNRAP. The CDR3 reads CASTRDYSNQPQHF. The CDR3 DNA reads TGTGCTTCTACGCGGGACTATAGCAATCAGCCCCAGCATTTT.